The following is a T cell receptor beta chain sequence with its context. Its antigen is undetermined. PCR employed 60 Vbeta and 13 Jbeta primers. The repertoire was sequenced with immunoSEQ multiplex PCR; TCRdb's copy has only in-frame clones and lacks some. The sample lists roughly 150,000 clones, over 60% seen once, with around 2.9% in the top ten. The CDR3 has 14 residues. J gave up 1 base and V 10 bases, and 4 bases lay outside the gene matches. CDR1 SEHNR and CDR2 FQNEAQ come from the germline V gene (reference sequence). This record comes from a study of cytomegalovirus exposure and HLA in healthy donors. Study details: There were some 120 million unique TCR beta sequences, drawn from roughly 200 million T cells, in an earlier analysis. As released early, the data held roughly 85 million unique TCRs from HLA-typed donors. Notes on the study in general: What a later analysis showed was that several of the most significant clusters appeared linked to common viral pathogens.

The TCR originated in a woman between 25 and 40 years old in good health and CMV-seropositive. The chain recombines TRBV7-9 with TRBJ2-2, with 9 bases aligning to TRBD1. What was sequenced was PBMCs. The CDR3 DNA sequence: TGTGCCAAAGAGGGACAGGGGAACACCGGGGAGCTGTTTTTT. It yields the protein CAKEGQGNTGELFF.